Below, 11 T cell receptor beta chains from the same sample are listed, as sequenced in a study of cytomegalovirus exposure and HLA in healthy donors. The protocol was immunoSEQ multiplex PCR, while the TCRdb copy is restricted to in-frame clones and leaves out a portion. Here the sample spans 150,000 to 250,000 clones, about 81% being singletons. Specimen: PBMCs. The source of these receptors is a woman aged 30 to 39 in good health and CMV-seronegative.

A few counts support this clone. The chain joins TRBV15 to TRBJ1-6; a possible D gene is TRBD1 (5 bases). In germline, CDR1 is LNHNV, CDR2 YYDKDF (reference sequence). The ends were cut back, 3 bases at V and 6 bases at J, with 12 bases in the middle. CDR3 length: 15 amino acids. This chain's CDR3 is CATSRGRGSNSPLHF. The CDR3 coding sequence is TGTGCCACCAGCAGGGGGCGCGGGAGTAATTCACCCCTCCACTTT.

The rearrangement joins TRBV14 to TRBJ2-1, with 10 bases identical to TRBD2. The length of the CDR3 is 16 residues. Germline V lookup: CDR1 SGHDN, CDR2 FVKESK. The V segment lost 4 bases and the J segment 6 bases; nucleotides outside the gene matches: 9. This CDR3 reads CASSRGSGRGANEQFF. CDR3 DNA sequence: TGTGCCAGCAGCCGGGGCAGCGGGAGGGGTGCCAATGAGCAGTTCTTC. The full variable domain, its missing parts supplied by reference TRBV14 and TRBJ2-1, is EAGVTQFPSHSVIEKGQTVTLRCDPISGHDNLYWYRRVMGKEIKFLLHFVKESKQDESGMPNNRFLAERTGGTYSTLKVQPAELEDSGVYFCASSRGSGRGANEQFFGPGTRLTVL.

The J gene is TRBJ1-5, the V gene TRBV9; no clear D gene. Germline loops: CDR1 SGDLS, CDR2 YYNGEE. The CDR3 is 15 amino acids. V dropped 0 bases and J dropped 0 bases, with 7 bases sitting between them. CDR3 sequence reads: CASSVGFGSNQPQHF. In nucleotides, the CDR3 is TGTGCCAGCAGCGTAGGTTTCGGTAGCAATCAGCCCCAGCATTTT.

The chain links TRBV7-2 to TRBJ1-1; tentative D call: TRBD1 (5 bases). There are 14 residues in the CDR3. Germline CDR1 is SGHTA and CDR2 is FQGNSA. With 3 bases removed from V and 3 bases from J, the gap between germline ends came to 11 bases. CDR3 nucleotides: TGTGCCAGCAGCTTTTTGGGGCGCGACACTGAAGCTTTCTTT. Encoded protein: CASSFLGRDTEAFF.

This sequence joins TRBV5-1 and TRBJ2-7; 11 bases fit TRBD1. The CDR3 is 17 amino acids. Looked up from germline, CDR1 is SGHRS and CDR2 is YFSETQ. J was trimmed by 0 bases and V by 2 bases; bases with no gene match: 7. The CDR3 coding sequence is TGCGCCAGCAGCTTTCAACCGGGACAGGGGGTCTCCTACGAGCAGTACTTC. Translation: CASSFQPGQGVSYEQYF.

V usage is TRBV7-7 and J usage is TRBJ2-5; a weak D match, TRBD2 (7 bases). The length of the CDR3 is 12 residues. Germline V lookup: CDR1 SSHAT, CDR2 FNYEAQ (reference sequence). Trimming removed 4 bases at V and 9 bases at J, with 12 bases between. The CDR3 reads CASSSEGGSQYF. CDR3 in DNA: TGTGCCAGCAGCTCGGAGGGGGGGTCCCAGTACTTC.

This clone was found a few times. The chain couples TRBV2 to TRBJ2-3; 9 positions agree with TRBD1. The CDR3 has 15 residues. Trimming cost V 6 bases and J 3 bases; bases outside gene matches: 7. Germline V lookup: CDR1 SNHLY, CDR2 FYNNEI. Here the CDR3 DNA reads TGTGCCAGCAGCCCGACAGGGGGAAGTACAGATACGCAGTATTTT. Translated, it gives CASSPTGGSTDTQYF.

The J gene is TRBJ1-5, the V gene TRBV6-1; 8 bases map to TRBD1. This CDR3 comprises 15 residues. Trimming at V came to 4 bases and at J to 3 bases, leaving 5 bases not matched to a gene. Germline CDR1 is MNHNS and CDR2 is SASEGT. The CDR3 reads CASSVEGQANQPQHF. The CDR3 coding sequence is TGTGCCAGCAGTGTGGAGGGACAGGCCAATCAGCCCCAGCATTTT.

The CDR3 coding sequence is TGCGCCAGCAGCCGCACACAGGGGGCTGGCTATGGCTACACCTTC. As protein: CASSRTQGAGYGYTF. The genes are TRBV4-1 and TRBJ1-2; 9 bases are a match to TRBD1. V shed 4 bases, J shed 4 bases, and the junction held 7 bases outside the gene matches. CDR1 and CDR2 (germline): MGHRA, YSYEKL. This CDR3 region has 15 residues.

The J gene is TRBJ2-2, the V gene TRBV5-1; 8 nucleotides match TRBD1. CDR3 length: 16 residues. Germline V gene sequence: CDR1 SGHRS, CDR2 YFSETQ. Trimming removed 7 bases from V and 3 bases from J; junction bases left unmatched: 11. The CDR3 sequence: CASHRSRGRDTGELFF. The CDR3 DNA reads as TGCGCCAGCCATAGAAGCAGGGGGCGTGACACCGGGGAGCTGTTTTTT.

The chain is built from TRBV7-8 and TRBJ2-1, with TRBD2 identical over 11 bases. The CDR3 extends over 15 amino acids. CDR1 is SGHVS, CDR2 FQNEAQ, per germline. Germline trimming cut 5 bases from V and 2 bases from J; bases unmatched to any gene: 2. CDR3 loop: CASSQTSGTYNEQFF. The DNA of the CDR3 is TGTGCCAGCAGCCAGACTAGCGGGACCTACAATGAGCAGTTCTTC.